Included here is one TCR beta chain sequence, with context. The target antigen is unknown. This specimen comes from a study of radiotherapy plus CTLA-4 blockade in lung cancer. Study conclusions and caveats: TCR clones originating in tumors grew in number in blood after radiotherapy plus ipilimumab.

Focal radiation plus CTLA-4 blockade with ipilimumab was administered to patients who had chemo-refractory metastatic non-small-cell lung cancer. Trimming took 6 bases from V and 5 from J; bases not matched to a gene: 9. The germline gives CDR1 MNHNY, CDR2 SVGAGI (reference sequence). This CDR3 is built from 14 residues. Produced via immunoSEQ multiplex PCR; TCRdb's table is partial and in-frame only. The table shows about 50,000 clones, with approximately 84% occurring only once. The specimen was peripheral blood, collected from a patient treated with radiotherapy plus ipilimumab. The V call is TRBV6-6, the J call TRBJ1-2; 7 bases fit TRBD1. The receptor was isolated from a human donor with non-small cell lung cancer whose response to radiotherapy plus ipilimumab could not be evaluated. CDR3 DNA sequence: TGTGCCAGCAGATCCCGGGACAGAAAATATGGCTACACCTTC. It is translated as CASRSRDRKYGYTF.